One sample yielded the 3 T cell receptor beta chains listed below, sequenced in a study of blood T cells in healthy people across ages. A sample-barcoded 5' primer and a J-beta primer mix were used in a second PCR of roughly 7 to 11 cycles. MiXCR, run by TCRdb on the 5' RACE reads, gives a single entry per CDR3 protein. This table holds 650,000 to 700,000 distinct CDR3 sequences, about 32% found once. The sequenced sample was blood. The receptors come from a woman aged 80 or older in good health.

This clonotype was picked up many times. The chain carries TRBV6-5 and TRBJ1-1; D uncertain. The CDR3 runs to 16 residues. Germline CDR1 and CDR2: MNHEY and SVGAGI. V lost 5 bases and J 4 bases, leaving 20 bases between the germline ends. For the CDR3, the DNA is TGTGCCAGCAGTAAGACCGTCGGGGTTTGGGGCACTGAAGCTTTCTTT. As protein: CASSKTVGVWGTEAFF.

The chain uses TRBV19 and TRBJ1-4, with D uncertain. This CDR3 spans 13 amino acids. The germline V gene encodes CDR1 LNHDA and CDR2 SQIVND (reference sequence). V was trimmed by 5 bases and J by 7 bases, leaving 11 bases between them. The CDR3 spells CASSSDATEKLFF. The CDR3 DNA follows: TGTGCCAGTAGTTCTGACGCGACTGAAAAACTGTTTTTT.

There are many counts of this clonotype. The chain uses TRBV3-1 and TRBJ2-3, with TRBD2 matching over 8 bases. Per the germline V gene, CDR1 is LGHDT and CDR2 is YNNKEL (reference sequence). The J segment lost 5 bases and the V segment lost 6 bases, leaving 16 bases of the junction unmatched. The CDR3 totals 17 residues. Here the CDR3 DNA reads TGTGCCAGCAGTTACCCCCCTAGGACGGGAGGGGAAGATACGCAGTATTTT. Residues: CASSYPPRTGGEDTQYF.